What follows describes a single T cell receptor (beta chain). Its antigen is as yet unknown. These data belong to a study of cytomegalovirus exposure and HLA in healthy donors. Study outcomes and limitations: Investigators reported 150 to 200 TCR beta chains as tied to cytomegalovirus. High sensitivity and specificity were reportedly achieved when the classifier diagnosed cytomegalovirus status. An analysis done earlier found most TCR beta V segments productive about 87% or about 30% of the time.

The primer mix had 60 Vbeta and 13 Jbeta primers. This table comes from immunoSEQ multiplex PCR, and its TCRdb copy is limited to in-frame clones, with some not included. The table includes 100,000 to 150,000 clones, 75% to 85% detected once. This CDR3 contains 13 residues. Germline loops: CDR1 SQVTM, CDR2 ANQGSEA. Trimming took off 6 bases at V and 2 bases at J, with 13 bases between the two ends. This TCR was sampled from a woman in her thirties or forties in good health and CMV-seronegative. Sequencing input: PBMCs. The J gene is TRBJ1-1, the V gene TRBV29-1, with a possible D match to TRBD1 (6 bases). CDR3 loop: CSVVDSPNTEAFF. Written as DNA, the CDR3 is TGCAGCGTAGTGGACAGCCCCAACACTGAAGCTTTCTTT.